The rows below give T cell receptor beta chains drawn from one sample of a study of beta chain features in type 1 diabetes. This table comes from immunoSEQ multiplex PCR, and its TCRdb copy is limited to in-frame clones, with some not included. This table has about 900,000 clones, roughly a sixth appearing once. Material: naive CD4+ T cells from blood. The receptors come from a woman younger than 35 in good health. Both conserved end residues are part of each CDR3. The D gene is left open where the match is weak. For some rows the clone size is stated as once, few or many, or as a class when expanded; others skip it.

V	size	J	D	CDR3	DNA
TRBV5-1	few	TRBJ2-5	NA	CASSLIQQETQYF	TGCGCCAGCAGCTTGATCCAGCAAGAGACCCAGTACTTC
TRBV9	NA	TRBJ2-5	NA	CASSPTSFSREQYF	TGTGCCAGCAGCCCAACCTCTTTCTCGAGAGAGCAGTACTTC
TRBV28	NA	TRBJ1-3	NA	CASRSGSGTTGNTIYF	TGTGCCAGCAGGAGTGGCAGCGGGACAACTGGAAACACCATATATTTT
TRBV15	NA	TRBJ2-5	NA	CATSRDRRTQYF	TGTGCCACCAGCAGAGACAGACGGACCCAGTACTTC
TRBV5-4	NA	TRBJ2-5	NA	CASSRPGPRQETQYF	TGTGCCAGCAGCCGCCCGGGACCGCGTCAAGAGACCCAGTACTTC
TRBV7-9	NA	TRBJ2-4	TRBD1	CASSPGQGSAKNIQYF	TGTGCCAGCAGCCCAGGACAGGGGTCAGCCAAAAACATTCAGTACTTC
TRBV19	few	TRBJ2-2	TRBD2	CASKGLASRELFF	TGTGCCAGTAAGGGACTAGCGAGCCGGGAGCTGTTTTTT
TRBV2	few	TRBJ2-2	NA	CASVLLAGTGELFF	TGTGCCAGTGTTCTGCTAGCCGGCACCGGGGAGCTGTTTTTT
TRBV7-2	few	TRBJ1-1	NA	CASSLLGSMNTEAFF	TGTGCCAGCAGCTTATTGGGAAGCATGAACACTGAAGCTTTCTTT
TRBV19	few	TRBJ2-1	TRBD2	CASSDDGTIGYNEQFF	TGTGCCAGTAGCGACGATGGGACTATAGGGTACAATGAGCAGTTCTTC
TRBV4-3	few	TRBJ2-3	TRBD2	CASSQEAGGPGDTQYF	TGCGCCAGCAGCCAAGAAGCGGGAGGCCCCGGCGATACGCAGTATTTT
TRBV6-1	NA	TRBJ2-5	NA	CASSLTGRVQETQYF	TGTGCCAGCAGTCTTACGGGGCGGGTCCAAGAGACCCAGTACTTC
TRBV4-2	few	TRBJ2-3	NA	CASSQTERDTDTQYF	TGTGCCAGCAGCCAAACTGAACGGGACACAGATACGCAGTATTTT
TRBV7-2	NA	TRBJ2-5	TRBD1	CASTSGGEETQYF	TGTGCCAGCACCTCAGGGGGCGAGGAGACCCAGTACTTC
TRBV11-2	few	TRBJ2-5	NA	CASSLYTEETQYF	TGTGCCAGCAGCCTCTACACTGAAGAGACCCAGTACTTC
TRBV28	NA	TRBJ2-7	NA	CASKPFTGSYEQYF	TGTGCCAGCAAACCGTTCACAGGATCCTACGAGCAGTACTTC
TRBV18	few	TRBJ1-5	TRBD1	CASSAGQGFIQPQHF	TGTGCCAGCTCAGCTGGACAGGGGTTTATTCAGCCCCAGCATTTT
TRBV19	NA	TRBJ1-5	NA	CASSPRVGSNQPQHF	TGTGCCAGTAGTCCCAGGGTTGGCAGCAATCAGCCCCAGCATTTT
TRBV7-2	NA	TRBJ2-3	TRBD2	CASSLDLALAGDTQYF	TGTGCCAGCAGCTTAGATCTAGCCCTAGCGGGAGATACGCAGTATTTT
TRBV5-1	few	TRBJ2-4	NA	CASSAKNIQYF	TGCGCCAGCAGCGCAAAAAACATTCAGTACTTC
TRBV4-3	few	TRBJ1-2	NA	CASSQGRLNYGYTF	TGCGCCAGCAGCCAAGGACGGTTGAACTATGGCTACACCTTC
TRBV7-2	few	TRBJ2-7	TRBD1	CASSLRDRSYEQYF	TGTGCCAGCAGCCTCCGGGACAGGTCCTACGAGCAGTACTTC
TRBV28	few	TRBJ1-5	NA	CASSLTLNQPQHF	TGTGCCAGCAGTTTGACACTTAATCAGCCCCAGCATTTT
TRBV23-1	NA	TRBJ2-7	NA	CASSQSFFGDPSRFEQYF	TGCGCCAGCAGTCAATCTTTTTTCGGAGACCCTTCTAGGTTTGAGCAGTACTTC
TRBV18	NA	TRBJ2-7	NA	CASSPGTYEQYF	TGTGCCAGCTCACCCGGGACCTACGAGCAGTACTTC
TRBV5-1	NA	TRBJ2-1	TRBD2	CASARSAGEFSEQFF	TGCGCCAGCGCAAGATCAGCGGGAGAGTTTAGTGAGCAGTTCTTC
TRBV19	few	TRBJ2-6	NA	CASSMEGSGANVLTF	TGTGCCAGTAGTATGGAGGGTTCTGGGGCCAACGTCCTGACTTTC
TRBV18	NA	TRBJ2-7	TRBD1	CASSQGTGGIYEQYF	TGTGCCAGCTCACAGGGGACAGGGGGGATCTACGAGCAGTACTTC
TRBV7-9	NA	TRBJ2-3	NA	CASSRSRSAAPSSDTQYF	TGTGCCAGCAGCCGTAGCCGGTCGGCGGCACCATCTTCAGATACGCAGTATTTT